This TCR beta chain was captured in a study of blood T cell repertoires in COVID-19. Study context: The United States, Italy and Spain supplied acute and convalescent COVID-19 samples.

Clones were read by immunoSEQ multiplex PCR, and TCRdb kept only the in-frame ones, dropping some. The sample has 160,000 or so clones, about 80% seen once; the top ten hold over 7.5%. There are 14 residues in the CDR3. Per the germline V gene, CDR1 is MGHRA and CDR2 is YSYEKL. The V gene end was trimmed by 3 bases and the J gene end by 4 bases; junction bases not matched to a gene: 1. The TCR sequence derives from a woman aged 65 to 85 with acute or convalescent COVID-19. Specimen: peripheral blood. The chain links TRBV4-1 to TRBJ2-2; 8 bases agree with TRBD1. The CDR3 DNA sequence: TGCGCCAGCAGCCAGGACAGGGTCACCGGGGAGCTGTTTTTT. Its protein product is CASSQDRVTGELFF.